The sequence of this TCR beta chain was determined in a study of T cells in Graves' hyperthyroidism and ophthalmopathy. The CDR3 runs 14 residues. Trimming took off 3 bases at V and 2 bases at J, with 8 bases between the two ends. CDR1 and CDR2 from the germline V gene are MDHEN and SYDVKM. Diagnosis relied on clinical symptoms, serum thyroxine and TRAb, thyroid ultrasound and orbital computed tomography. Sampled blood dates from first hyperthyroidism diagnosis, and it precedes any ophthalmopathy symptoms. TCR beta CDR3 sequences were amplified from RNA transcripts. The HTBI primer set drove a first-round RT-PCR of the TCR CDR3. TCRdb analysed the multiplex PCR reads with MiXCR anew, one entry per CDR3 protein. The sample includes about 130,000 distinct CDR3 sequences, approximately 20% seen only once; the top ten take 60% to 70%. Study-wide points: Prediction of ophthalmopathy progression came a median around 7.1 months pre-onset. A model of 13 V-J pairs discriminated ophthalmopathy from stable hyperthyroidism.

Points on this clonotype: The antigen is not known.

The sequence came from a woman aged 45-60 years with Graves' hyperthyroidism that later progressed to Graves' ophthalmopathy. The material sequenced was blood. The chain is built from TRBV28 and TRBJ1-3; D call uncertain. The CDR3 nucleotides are TGTGCCAGCAGTTTTAATCCGGCTGGAAACACCATATATTTT. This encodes CASSFNPAGNTIYF.